The clone carrying this T cell receptor (beta chain) appeared once. Its target is not known. Memory CD4+ cells were defined as CD4+CD45RO+CD25-. After constant-region reverse-primer amplification, full-length variable regions underwent semi-nested PCR with Nested Universal Primer A. TCRdb passed the 5' RACE reads through MiXCR, listing each CDR3 protein once. The profile shows 50,000 to 80,000 distinct CDR3 sequences, approximately 22% of them singletons. Study-wide results and limits: Tumor Treg TCRs overlapped most with tumor naive CD4+ cells.

Germline lookup yields CDR1 SGHRS and CDR2 YFSETQ. The CDR3 is 15 amino acids. The ends lost 4 bases at V and 11 bases at J; junction bases unmatched: 8. The chain has TRBV5-1 and TRBJ2-3; 15 positions match TRBD2. Material for sequencing was memory CD4+ T cells sorted from a lymph node. Subset: memory CD4+ T cells, CD4+CD45RO+CD25-. This sequence was found in a female donor with breast cancer. CDR3 in amino acids: CASSKGTSGRSEQYF. The CDR3 region has the DNA TGCGCCAGCAGCAAAGGGACTAGCGGGAGGAGTGAGCAGTATTTT.